A selection of T cell receptor beta chains follows, all from one sample in a study of T cells in Graves' hyperthyroidism and ophthalmopathy. Each CDR3 protein is one row after TCRdb ran MiXCR on the multiplex PCR reads. The table lists fewer than 350,000 distinct CDR3 sequences, around 15% of them singletons. What was sequenced was blood. Receptors originate from a woman between 40 and 55 years old with Graves' hyperthyroidism. CDR3s leave out the opening cysteine and the closing phenylalanine or tryptophan. Fields, in order: D gene, V gene, J gene, CDR3 protein. D genes are given only for firm matches.

-	TRBV6-1	TRBJ1-2	ASQGSGYGYT
-	TRBV2	TRBJ1-5	ASSRGQNNQPQH
-	TRBV13	TRBJ2-6	ASSLFSAINSGANVLT
TRBD1	TRBV3-1	TRBJ1-2	ASSQGNQLQGPRHGYT
-	TRBV28	TRBJ2-5	ASSSPQRLVETQY
-	TRBV20-1	TRBJ1-4	SARRQSTNEKLF
-	TRBV7-9	TRBJ2-7	ASSLIGGLSSYEQY
-	TRBV19	TRBJ1-1	ASSIKGLEAF
TRBD1	TRBV7-7	TRBJ2-3	ASSLGTGDTDTQY
TRBD2	TRBV29-1	TRBJ2-1	SASGGSNYNEQF
TRBD2	TRBV7-9	TRBJ2-3	ASSLVLAGIEADTQY
-	TRBV6-1	TRBJ1-1	ASRWAGTEAF
-	TRBV4-1	TRBJ2-4	ASSGTAGKNIQY
-	TRBV27	TRBJ1-1	ASSLEGPNTEAF
-	TRBV28	TRBJ2-3	ASSFQGFGGTDTQY
-	TRBV28	TRBJ1-4	ASTGIGEKLF
-	TRBV10-2	TRBJ2-1	ASGNRANEQF
-	TRBV6-2/TRBV6-3	TRBJ1-1	ASRAGGYEAF
-	TRBV20-1	TRBJ1-2	SAIATGANYGYT
TRBD2	TRBV10-3	TRBJ2-5	AIRGSGRRETQY
TRBD2	TRBV12-3/TRBV12-4	TRBJ2-5	ASRGGWGQETQY
-	TRBV7-2	TRBJ2-1	ASSLAGRYNEQF
TRBD1	TRBV28	TRBJ2-1	ASSRLRGQGYNEQF
-	TRBV7-9	TRBJ1-2	ASSLGGRGYT
-	TRBV5-1	TRBJ2-6	ASSLRTGGANVLT
-	TRBV5-8	TRBJ1-5	ASSGGSTVRNQPQH
-	TRBV5-6	TRBJ1-3	ASSFSSGNTIY
-	TRBV2	TRBJ1-3	ASSGGARDTIY
-	TRBV12-3/TRBV12-4	TRBJ2-2	ASRLDPNTGELF
-	TRBV2	TRBJ2-5	ASIRNITQY
TRBD2	TRBV6-1	TRBJ2-7	ASSPLLAASSYEQY
-	TRBV7-2	TRBJ1-5	ASSYTTGSNQPQH
TRBD2	TRBV3-1	TRBJ2-1	ASRPGLAGKGEQF
-	TRBV6-2/TRBV6-3	TRBJ1-2	ASSYRVGNYGYT
-	TRBV12-3/TRBV12-4	TRBJ1-4	ASADINEKLF
TRBD1	TRBV4-2	TRBJ1-4	ASSQDRDSNEKLF
-	TRBV14	TRBJ1-1	ASSPPAGGVREAF
-	TRBV4-1	TRBJ1-1	ASSQEGTIWTEAF
-	TRBV5-1	TRBJ2-2	ASSLTGQGNTGELF
TRBD1	TRBV6-2/TRBV6-3	TRBJ1-2	ASSYHGTGGFGGYT
-	TRBV30	TRBJ1-4	AWRPGASNEKLF
-	TRBV25-1	TRBJ2-2	ASSEWGTGELF
TRBD2	TRBV27	TRBJ2-5	ASFEVAGGRETQY